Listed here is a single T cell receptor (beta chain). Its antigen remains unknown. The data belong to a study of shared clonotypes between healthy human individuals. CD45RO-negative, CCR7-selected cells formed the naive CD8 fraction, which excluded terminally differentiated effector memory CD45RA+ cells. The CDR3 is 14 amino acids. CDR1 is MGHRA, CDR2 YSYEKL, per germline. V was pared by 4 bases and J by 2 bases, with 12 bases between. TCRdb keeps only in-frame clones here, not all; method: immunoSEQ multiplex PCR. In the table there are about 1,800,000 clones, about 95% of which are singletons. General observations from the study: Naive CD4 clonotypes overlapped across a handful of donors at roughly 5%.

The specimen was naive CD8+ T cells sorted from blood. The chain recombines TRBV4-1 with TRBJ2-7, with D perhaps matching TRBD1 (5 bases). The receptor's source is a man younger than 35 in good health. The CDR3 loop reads CASSPGHSPYEQYF. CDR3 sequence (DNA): TGCGCCAGCAGCCCCGGACACTCTCCCTACGAGCAGTACTTC.